This TCR beta chain was observed in a study of radiotherapy plus CTLA-4 blockade in lung cancer. This clone was seen a single time. In the same sample, other DNA sequences code for this CDR3. This CDR3 region has 14 residues. Germline lookup yields CDR1 GTSNPN and CDR2 SVGIG (reference sequence). Between the trimmed V and J ends, which lost 0 bases and 7 bases, there was a span of 10 bases. Repertoires were generated with immunoSEQ multiplex PCR, while TCRdb's copy carries only in-frame clones and drops some. The sample has about 59,000 clones; approximately 68% are singletons. The receptor comes from a human donor with non-small cell lung cancer whose response to radiotherapy plus ipilimumab could not be evaluated. The chain carries TRBV30 and TRBJ1-6; tentatively, D is TRBD1 (5 bases). The input for sequencing was peripheral blood, taken from a patient treated with radiotherapy plus ipilimumab. The CDR3 bases are TGTGCCTGGAGTGTACAGGACTACAATTCACCCCTCCACTTT. As protein: CAWSVQDYNSPLHF. The whole variable domain, remainder taken from reference TRBV30 and TRBJ1-6, is SQTIHQWPATLVQPVGSPLSLECTVEGTSNPNLYWYRQAAGRGLQLLFYSVGIGQISSEVPQNLSASRPQDRQFILSSKKLLLSDSGFYLCAWSVQDYNSPLHFGNGTRLTVT.